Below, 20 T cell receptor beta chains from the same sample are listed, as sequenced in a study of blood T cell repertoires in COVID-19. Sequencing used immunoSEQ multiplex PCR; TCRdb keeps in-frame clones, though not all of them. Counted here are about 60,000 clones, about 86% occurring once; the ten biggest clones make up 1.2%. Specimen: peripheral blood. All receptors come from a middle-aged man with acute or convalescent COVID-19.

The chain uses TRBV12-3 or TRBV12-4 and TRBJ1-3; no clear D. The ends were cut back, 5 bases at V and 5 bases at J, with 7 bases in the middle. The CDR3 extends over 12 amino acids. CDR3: CASSLTRNTIYF. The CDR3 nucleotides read TGTGCCAGCAGTCTTACTAGAAACACCATATATTTT.

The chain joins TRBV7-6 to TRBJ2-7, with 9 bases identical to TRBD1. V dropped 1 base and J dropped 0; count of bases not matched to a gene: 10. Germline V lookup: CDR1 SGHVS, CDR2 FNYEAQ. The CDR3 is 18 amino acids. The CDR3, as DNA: TGTGCCAGCAGCTTAGAACTGGGGGGACAGGGTTACTCCTACGAGCAGTACTTC. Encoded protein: CASSLELGGQGYSYEQYF.

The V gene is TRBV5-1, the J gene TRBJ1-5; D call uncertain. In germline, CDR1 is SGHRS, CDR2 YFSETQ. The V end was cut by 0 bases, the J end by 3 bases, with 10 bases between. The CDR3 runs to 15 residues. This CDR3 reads CASSLEGAYNQPQHF. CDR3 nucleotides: TGCGCCAGCAGCTTGGAAGGAGCATACAATCAGCCCCAGCATTTT. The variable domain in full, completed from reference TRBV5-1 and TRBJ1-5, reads KAGVTQTPRYLIKTRGQQVTLSCSPISGHRSVSWYQQTPGQGLQFLFEYFSETQRNKGNFPGRFSGRQFSNSRSEMNVSTLELGDSALYLCASSLEGAYNQPQHFGDGTRLSIL.

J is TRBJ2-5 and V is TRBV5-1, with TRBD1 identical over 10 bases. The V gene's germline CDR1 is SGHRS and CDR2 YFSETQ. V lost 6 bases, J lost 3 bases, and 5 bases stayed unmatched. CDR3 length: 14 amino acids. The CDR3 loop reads CASNLGQGKETQYF. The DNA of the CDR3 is TGCGCCAGCAACCTGGGACAGGGGAAAGAGACCCAGTACTTC.

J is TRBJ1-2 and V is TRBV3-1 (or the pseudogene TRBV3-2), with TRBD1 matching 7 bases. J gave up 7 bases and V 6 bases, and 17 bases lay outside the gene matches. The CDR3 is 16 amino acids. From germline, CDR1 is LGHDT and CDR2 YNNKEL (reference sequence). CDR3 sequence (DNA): TGTGCCAGCAGTCCCACGGTCGTTTACAGGGGTAGTGGCTACACCTTC. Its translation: CASSPTVVYRGSGYTF.

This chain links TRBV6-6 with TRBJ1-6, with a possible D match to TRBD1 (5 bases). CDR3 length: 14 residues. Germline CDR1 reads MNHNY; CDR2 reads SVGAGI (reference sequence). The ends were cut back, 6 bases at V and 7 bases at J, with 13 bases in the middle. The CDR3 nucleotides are TGTGCCAGCAGACCTCGACAGAACAATTCACCCCTCCACTTT. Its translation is CASRPRQNNSPLHF.

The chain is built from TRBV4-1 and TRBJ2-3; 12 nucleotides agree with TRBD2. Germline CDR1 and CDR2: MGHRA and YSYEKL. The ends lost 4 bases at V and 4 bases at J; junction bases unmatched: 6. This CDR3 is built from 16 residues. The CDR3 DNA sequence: TGCGCCAGCAGCCCATGGACTAGCGGGGTAGCAGATACGCAGTATTTT. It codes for CASSPWTSGVADTQYF.

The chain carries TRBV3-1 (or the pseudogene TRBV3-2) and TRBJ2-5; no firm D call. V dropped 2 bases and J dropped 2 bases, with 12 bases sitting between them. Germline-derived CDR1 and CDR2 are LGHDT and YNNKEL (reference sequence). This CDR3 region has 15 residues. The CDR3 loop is CASSQPLTRQETQYF. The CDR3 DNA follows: TGTGCCAGCAGCCAACCACTGACTCGACAAGAGACCCAGTACTTC.

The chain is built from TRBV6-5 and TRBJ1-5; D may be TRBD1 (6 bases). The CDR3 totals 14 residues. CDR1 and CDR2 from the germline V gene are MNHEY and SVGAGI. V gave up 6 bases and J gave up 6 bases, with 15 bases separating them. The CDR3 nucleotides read TGTGCCAGCAGGCCCGGGGGGCATGGTCAGCCCCAGCATTTT. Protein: CASRPGGHGQPQHF.

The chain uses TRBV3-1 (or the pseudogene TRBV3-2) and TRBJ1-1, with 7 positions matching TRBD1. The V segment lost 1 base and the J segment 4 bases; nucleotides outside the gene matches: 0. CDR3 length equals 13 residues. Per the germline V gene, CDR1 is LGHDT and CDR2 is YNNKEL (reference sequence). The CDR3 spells CASSQAGGTEAFF. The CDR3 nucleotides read TGTGCCAGCAGCCAAGCAGGGGGCACTGAAGCTTTCTTT.

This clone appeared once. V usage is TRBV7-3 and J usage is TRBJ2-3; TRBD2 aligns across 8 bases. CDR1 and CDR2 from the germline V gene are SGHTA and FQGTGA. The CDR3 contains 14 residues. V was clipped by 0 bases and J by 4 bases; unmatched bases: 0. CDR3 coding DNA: TGTGCCAGCAGCTTAACCGGGAGGGCAGATACGCAGTATTTT. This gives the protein CASSLTGRADTQYF.

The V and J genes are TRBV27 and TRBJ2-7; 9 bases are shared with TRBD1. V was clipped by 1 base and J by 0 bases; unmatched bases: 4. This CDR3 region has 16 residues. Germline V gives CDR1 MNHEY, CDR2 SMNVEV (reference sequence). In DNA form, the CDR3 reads TGTGCCAGCAGTTTATTAGGGACAGGGAGCTCCTACGAGCAGTACTTC. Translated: CASSLLGTGSSYEQYF.

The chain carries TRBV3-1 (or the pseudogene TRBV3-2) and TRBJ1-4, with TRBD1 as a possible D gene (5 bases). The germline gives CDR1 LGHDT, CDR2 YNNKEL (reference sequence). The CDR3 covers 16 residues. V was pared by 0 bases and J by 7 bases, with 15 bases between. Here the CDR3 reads CASSQDLTPRGEKLFF. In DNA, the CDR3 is TGTGCCAGCAGCCAAGATCTCACCCCTAGGGGTGAAAAACTGTTTTTT.

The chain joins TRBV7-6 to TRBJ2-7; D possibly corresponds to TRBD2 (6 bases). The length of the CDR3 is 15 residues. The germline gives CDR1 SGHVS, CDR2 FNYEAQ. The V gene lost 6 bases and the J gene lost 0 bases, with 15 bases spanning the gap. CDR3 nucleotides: TGTGCCAGCAGTCCCGGAGGGGTGAGCTCCTACGAGCAGTACTTC. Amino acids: CASSPGGVSSYEQYF. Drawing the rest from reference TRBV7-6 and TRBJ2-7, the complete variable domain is GAGVSQSPRYKVTKRGQDVALRCDPISGHVSLYWYRQALGQGPEFLTYFNYEAQQDKSGLPNDRFSAERPEGSISTLTIQRTEQRDSAMYRCASSPGGVSSYEQYFGPGTRLTVT.

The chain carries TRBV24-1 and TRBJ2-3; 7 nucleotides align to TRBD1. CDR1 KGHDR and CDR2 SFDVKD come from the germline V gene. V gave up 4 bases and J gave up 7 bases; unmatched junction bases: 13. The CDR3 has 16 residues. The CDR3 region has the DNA TGTGCCACCAGTGACCCTCCGGGACAGTCCGGGCATACGCAGTATTTT. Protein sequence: CATSDPPGQSGHTQYF.

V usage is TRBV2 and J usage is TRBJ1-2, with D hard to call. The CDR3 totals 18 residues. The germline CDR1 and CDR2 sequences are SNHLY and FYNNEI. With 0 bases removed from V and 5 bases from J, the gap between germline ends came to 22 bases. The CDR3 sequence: CASSEARVGFLRKYGYTF. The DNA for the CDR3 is TGTGCCAGCAGTGAAGCGCGGGTCGGATTTTTAAGAAAATATGGCTACACCTTC.

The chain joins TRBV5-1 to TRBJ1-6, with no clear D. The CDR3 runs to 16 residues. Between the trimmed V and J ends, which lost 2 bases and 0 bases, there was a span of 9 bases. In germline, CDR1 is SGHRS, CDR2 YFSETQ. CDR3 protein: CASSFGRDSYNSPLHF. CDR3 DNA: TGCGCCAGCAGCTTTGGGCGGGACTCCTATAATTCACCCCTCCACTTT.

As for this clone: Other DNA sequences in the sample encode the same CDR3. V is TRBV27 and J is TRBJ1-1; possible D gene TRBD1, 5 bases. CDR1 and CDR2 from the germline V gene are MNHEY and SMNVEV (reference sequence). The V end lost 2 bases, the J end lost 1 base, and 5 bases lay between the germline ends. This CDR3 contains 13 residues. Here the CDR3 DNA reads TGTGCCAGCAGTTTACAGGGGAACACTGAAGCTTTCTTT. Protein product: CASSLQGNTEAFF.

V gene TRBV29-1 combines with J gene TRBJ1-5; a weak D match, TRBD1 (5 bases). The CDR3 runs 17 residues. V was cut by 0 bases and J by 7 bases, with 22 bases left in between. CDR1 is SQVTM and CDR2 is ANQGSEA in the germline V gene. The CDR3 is CSVEDGTPLRTGQPQHF. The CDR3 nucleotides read TGCAGCGTTGAAGATGGGACTCCCCTAAGGACGGGGCAGCCCCAGCATTTT.

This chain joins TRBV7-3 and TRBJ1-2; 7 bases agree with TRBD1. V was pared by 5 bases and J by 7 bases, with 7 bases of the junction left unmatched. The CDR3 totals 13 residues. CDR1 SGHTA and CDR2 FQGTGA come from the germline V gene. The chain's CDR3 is CASSPRTGLGYTF. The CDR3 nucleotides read TGTGCCAGCAGCCCAAGGACAGGTCTTGGCTACACCTTC.